These 15 T cell receptor beta chains came from one sample sequenced in a study of T cells after yellow fever vaccination. TCRdb reanalysed the 5' RACE reads using MiXCR and keeps one entry per CDR3 protein. This sample has 150,000 to 200,000 distinct CDR3 sequences, with 6.5% to 8.5% found just once. Sequenced here: CD4+ T cells sorted from PBMCs, sampled around 5 days after the first yellow fever vaccination. The receptors here all came from a man aged 18 to 29 who received the YFV17D yellow fever vaccine.

This clonotype was counted at least ten times. The chain employs TRBV7-2 and TRBJ2-7; TRBD2 might be the D (7 bases). The germline gives CDR1 SGHTA, CDR2 FQGNSA. The CDR3 has 15 amino acids. V was trimmed by 2 bases and J by 6 bases, leaving 17 bases between them. The CDR3 nucleotides are TGTGCCAGCAGCTTAAGGGGGGGGGCCGGAGGCGAGCAGTACTTC. It is translated as CASSLRGGAGGEQYF. The full variable domain, in which reference TRBV7-2 and TRBJ2-7 provide the parts outside the CDR3, is GAGVSQSPSNKVTEKGKDVELRCDPISGHTALYWYRQSLGQGLEFLIYFQGNSAPDKSGLPSDRFSAERTGGSVSTLTIQRTQQEDSAVYLCASSLRGGAGGEQYFGPGTRLTVT.

At least ten counts were recorded for this clonotype. This rearrangement joins TRBV7-2 to TRBJ2-5; no definite D call. V was clipped by 1 base and J by 7 bases, with 19 bases between them. Germline loops: CDR1 SGHTA, CDR2 FQGNSA. This CDR3 is 16 amino acids long. CDR3 region: CASSLGWTASAGTQYF. DNA for the CDR3: TGTGCCAGCAGCTTAGGTTGGACCGCTTCCGCAGGGACCCAGTACTTC.

This clonotype was counted many times. This rearrangement joins TRBV4-1 to TRBJ1-2; D unresolved. Germline CDR1 and CDR2: MGHRA and YSYEKL. The ends were cut back, 1 base at V and 8 bases at J, with 8 bases in the middle. The CDR3 consists of 12 residues. The CDR3 DNA is TGCGCCAGCAGCCAAGGTTCCAGGGGCTACACCTTC. As protein: CASSQGSRGYTF.

This clonotype was seen a few times. The chain uses TRBV9 and TRBJ2-6; D ambiguous. Germline CDR1 reads SGDLS; CDR2 reads YYNGEE. The CDR3 extends over 17 amino acids. Trimming cost V 4 bases and J 1 base, with 15 bases left between them. The CDR3 DNA reads TGTGCCAGCAGCCCACTCGACTGGGGTTCTGGGGCCAACGTCCTGACTTTC. Its protein is CASSPLDWGSGANVLTF.

The chain carries TRBV6-2 or TRBV6-3 and TRBJ2-1; tentatively, D is TRBD2 (6 bases). Looked up from germline, CDR1 is MNHEY and CDR2 is SVGEGT. Trimming left V 7 bases short and J 5 bases short, with 18 bases between. This CDR3 is 15 amino acids long. CDR3 sequence (DNA): TGTGCCAGCACCCCCGGGTGGGCGGGGAACAATGAGCAGTTCTTC. This gives the protein CASTPGWAGNNEQFF.

The chain employs TRBV24-1 and TRBJ2-3; TRBD2 aligns across 8 bases. Trimming cost V 12 bases and J 0 bases; bases outside gene matches: 16. The V gene's germline CDR1 is KGHDR and CDR2 SFDVKD. The CDR3 spans 17 residues. CDR3 coding DNA: TGTGCCCGGACGGGTAGCGGGGCCGTACTAAGCACAGATACGCAGTATTTT. This encodes CARTGSGAVLSTDTQYF.

In regard to this clonotype: A much larger clone differs by one base, so this may be a read error. This chain connects TRBV24-1 to TRBJ1-2, with D uncertain. This CDR3 has 13 amino acids. CDR1 and CDR2 from the germline V gene are KGHDR and SFDVKD. This CDR3 reads CATRYRVNCGYTF. In nucleotides, the CDR3 is TGTGCCACCAGGTACAGAGTTAACTGTGGCTACACCTTC.

This clonotype came up many times. This rearrangement joins TRBV28 to TRBJ2-7; TRBD1 aligns across 7 bases. Per the germline V gene, CDR1 is MDHEN and CDR2 is SYDVKM. The CDR3 is 13 residues long. V lost 6 bases and J lost 2; bases outside the gene matches: 4. The CDR3 is CASSPGQTYEQYF. As DNA, the CDR3 is TGTGCCAGCAGCCCGGGACAGACCTACGAGCAGTACTTC.

In its sample, this clonotype was seen a few times. The chain joins TRBV7-2 to TRBJ2-3, with 10 nucleotides matching TRBD2. Germline V CDR1 and CDR2: SGHTA, FQGNSA. CDR3 length: 15 residues. The V and J ends lost 6 bases and 4 bases, in that order; junction bases with no gene match: 7. CDR3 sequence: CASSSSGGAPDTQYF. The CDR3 DNA sequence: TGTGCCAGCAGTTCCAGCGGGGGGGCTCCAGATACGCAGTATTTT.

This clonotype appeared once. This may be a read error: a much more frequent sequence differs by one nucleotide. This chain uses TRBV5-1 with TRBJ2-5; a possible D gene is TRBD2 (7 bases). This CDR3 has 16 residues. CDR1 and CDR2 (germline): SGHRS, YFSETQ. CDR3 in DNA: TGCGGCAGCAGCTTGGAGGGGGGGTCTAGCCAAGAGACCCAGTACTTC. Its protein is CGSSLEGGSSQETQYF.

A few counts support this clonotype. Germline and junction disagree at one end, which may indicate a read error. The rearrangement joins TRBV4-3 to TRBJ1-1; the D is unclear. This CDR3 comprises 14 residues. Per germline, CDR1 LGHNA and CDR2 YSLEER. DNA for the CDR3: TGCGCCAGCAGCCAAGATACGGATAACAGTGAAGCTTTCTTT. Its protein product is CASSQDTDNSEAFF.

This clonotype showed up many times. This sequence joins TRBV7-9 and TRBJ1-5; D not resolved. This CDR3 has 14 amino acids. CDR1 and CDR2 from the germline V gene are SEHNR and FQNEAQ (reference sequence). V shed 6 bases and J shed 1 base, with 10 bases lying between them. CDR3 coding DNA: TGTGCCAGCAGTCAATCGGGAAGCAATCAGCCCCAGCATTTT. This gives the protein CASSQSGSNQPQHF.

This clonotype was seen only a few times. V gene TRBV4-3 combines with J gene TRBJ2-1; D is unresolved. CDR3 length: 15 residues. Germline loops: CDR1 LGHNA, CDR2 YSLEER. Trimming took 2 bases from V and 7 from J, leaving 15 bases between them. CDR3 sequence reads: CASSQQPLPGNEQFF. The CDR3 coding sequence is TGCGCCAGCAGCCAACAACCCCTACCTGGAAATGAGCAGTTCTTC.

This clonotype was picked up a small number of times. The rearrangement joins TRBV7-8 to TRBJ2-5, with TRBD2 matching over 9 bases. This CDR3 is built from 15 residues. Germline V gene data show CDR1 as SGHVS and CDR2 as FQNEAQ. V gave up 5 bases and J gave up 2 bases; unmatched junction bases: 6. The CDR3 DNA is TGTGCCAGCAGCATTAGCGGGGGACCACAAGAGACCCAGTACTTC. Amino acids: CASSISGGPQETQYF.

In this sample, this clonotype turned up many times. This rearrangement joins TRBV5-1 to TRBJ2-1; 13 positions match TRBD2. V shed 7 bases and J 2 bases; nucleotides not matched to a gene: 0. The CDR3 spans 14 residues. Germline CDR1 reads SGHRS; CDR2 reads YFSETQ. The CDR3 coding sequence is TGCGCCAGCGGGACTAGCGGGGCCTACAATGAGCAGTTCTTC. This gives the protein CASGTSGAYNEQFF.